What follows are 16 T cell receptor beta chains derived from one specimen sequenced in a study of T cells after yellow fever vaccination. One entry per CDR3 protein, called by TCRdb with MiXCR from the 5' RACE reads. The sample yields over 35,000 distinct CDR3 sequences, over 5.5% seen once. The sample here was PBMCs, either bulk or a sorted T-cell subset (CD4+, CD8+, memory, or dextramer-sorted; not recorded which), taken 45 days after the yellow fever booster vaccination. The receptors were gathered from a man younger than 45 who received the YFV17D yellow fever vaccine.

This chain uses TRBV29-1 with TRBJ2-7, with a tentative D call TRBD1 (6 bases). From germline, CDR1 is SQVTM and CDR2 ANQGSEA. The V gene lost 1 base and the J gene lost 1 base, with 11 bases spanning the gap. The CDR3 length is 14 residues. The CDR3 coding sequence is TGCAGCGTTGAAGTTCAGGGGTGGTCCTACGAGCAGTACTTC. Protein product: CSVEVQGWSYEQYF.

This clonotype occurred many times. The chain is built from TRBV6-5 and TRBJ2-7; D is possibly TRBD2 (6 bases). The CDR3 runs to 16 residues. CDR1 and CDR2 (germline): MNHEY, SVGAGI. V dropped 8 bases and J dropped 0 bases, with 20 bases sitting between them. The CDR3 loop reads CASSPPRSGPSYEQYF. The CDR3 nucleotides read TGTGCCAGCTCCCCACCGAGGAGCGGGCCCTCCTACGAGCAGTACTTC.

A few counts support this clonotype. This chain uses TRBV7-2 with TRBJ1-6; 7 bases match TRBD1. V lost 5 bases, J lost 7 bases, and 5 bases stayed unmatched. From germline, CDR1 is SGHTA and CDR2 FQGNSA. CDR3 length equals 14 residues. The CDR3, as DNA: TGTGCCAGCAGCCTCGGGACAGTCAATTCACCCCTCCACTTT. This encodes CASSLGTVNSPLHF. Filled out from reference TRBV7-2 and TRBJ1-6, the complete variable domain reads GAGVSQSPSNKVTEKGKDVELRCDPISGHTALYWYRQSLGQGLEFLIYFQGNSAPDKSGLPSDRFSAERTGGSVSTLTIQRTQQEDSAVYLCASSLGTVNSPLHFGNGTRLTVT.

This clonotype has at least ten counts. The chain is built from TRBV20-1 and TRBJ2-3; D gene unclear. Trimming removed 3 bases from V and 2 bases from J, with 9 bases in between. CDR3 length equals 13 residues. CDR1 and CDR2 (germline): DFQATT, SNEGSKA (reference sequence). CDR3 protein: CSARGDNTDTQYF. CDR3 coding DNA: TGCAGTGCTAGGGGCGACAACACAGATACGCAGTATTTT.

This clonotype was counted between two and nine times. J is TRBJ2-5 and V is TRBV5-1; unclear D gene. V gave up 4 bases and J gave up 4 bases, with 14 bases separating them. The CDR3 is 14 amino acids. CDR1 and CDR2 from the germline V gene are SGHRS and YFSETQ. The CDR3 DNA follows: TGCGCCAGCAGCCGGCTGGGGAATGGAGAGACCCAGTACTTC. Protein product: CASSRLGNGETQYF.

V is TRBV5-1 and J is TRBJ2-2, with no clear D. The CDR3 runs to 16 residues. The germline V gene encodes CDR1 SGHRS and CDR2 YFSETQ. V was trimmed by 0 bases and J by 4 bases, leaving 13 bases between them. The CDR3, as DNA: TGCGCCAGCAGCTTGGGGGATTCGGGTGCCACCGGGGAGCTGTTTTTT. It codes for CASSLGDSGATGELFF.

The sample holds a few counts of this clonotype. V is TRBV5-1 and J is TRBJ2-1, with a possible D match to TRBD2 (6 bases). The CDR3 loop spans 13 amino acids. The germline gives CDR1 SGHRS, CDR2 YFSETQ. Trimming took 3 bases from V and 10 from J, leaving 14 bases between them. CDR3 amino acids: CASSWGSLAEQFF. The CDR3, as DNA: TGCGCCAGCAGCTGGGGGAGCCTAGCGGAGCAGTTCTTC.

This clonotype appeared many times. The chain carries TRBV5-1 and TRBJ2-3; 8 bases align to TRBD2. Losses at the gene ends were 4 bases for V and 1 base for J; bases not matched to a gene: 8. The CDR3 extends over 16 amino acids. Germline V lookup: CDR1 SGHRS, CDR2 YFSETQ. CDR3 bases: TGCGCCAGCAGCCCTCCCAGCGGGAGAGGCACAGATACGCAGTATTTT. Translation: CASSPPSGRGTDTQYF.

This chain links TRBV6-5 with TRBJ2-1; 11 bases map to TRBD2. V lost 2 bases to trimming and J lost 9 bases; unmatched junction nucleotides: 9. The germline CDR1 and CDR2 sequences are MNHEY and SVGAGI. CDR3 length: 16 amino acids. Written as DNA, the CDR3 is TGTGCCAGCAGTTACCCTACTAGCGGGAGATTCGGTGAGCAGTTCTTC. It is translated as CASSYPTSGRFGEQFF.

This clonotype was counted ten times or more. The chain recombines TRBV11-2 with TRBJ2-3; D not certain. CDR1 is SGHAT and CDR2 is FQNNGV in the germline V gene. Trimming took 0 bases from V and 1 from J, leaving 5 bases between them. This CDR3 comprises 14 residues. CDR3 residues: CASSLDRGTDTQYF. In nucleotides, the CDR3 is TGTGCCAGCAGCTTAGATAGGGGCACAGATACGCAGTATTTT. Full variable domain (outside the CDR3, taken from reference TRBV11-2 and TRBJ2-3): EAGVAQSPRYKIIEKRQSVAFWCNPISGHATLYWYQQILGQGPKLLIQFQNNGVVDDSQLPKDRFSAERLKGVDSTLKIQPAKLEDSAVYLCASSLDRGTDTQYFGPGTRLTVL.

This clonotype was seen more than once but under ten times. The gene calls are TRBV6-2 or TRBV6-3 and TRBJ2-6, with TRBD1 identical over 12 bases. The CDR3 is 19 residues long. J lost 3 bases, V lost 6 bases, and 12 bases had no gene match. Germline CDR1 MNHEY, CDR2 SVGEGT. The CDR3 protein is CASRSNPGQGALGANVLTF. CDR3 bases: TGTGCCAGCAGATCGAATCCGGGACAGGGGGCTCTTGGGGCCAACGTCCTGACTTTC.

This clonotype was found many times. J is TRBJ2-6 and V is TRBV6-5; D not certain. The CDR3 spans 15 residues. CDR1 and CDR2 from the germline V gene are MNHEY and SVGAGI. Between the trimmed V and J ends, which lost 4 bases and 0 bases, there was a span of 7 bases. The CDR3 here is CASSSKPSGANVLTF. CDR3 DNA: TGTGCCAGCAGTTCCAAGCCCTCTGGGGCCAACGTCCTGACTTTC.

This clonotype was seen ten or more times. This chain uses TRBV19 with TRBJ2-5; no clear D. The V gene lost 0 bases and the J gene lost 1 base, with 12 bases spanning the gap. Germline CDR1 LNHDA, CDR2 SQIVND (reference sequence). This CDR3 has 16 amino acids. CDR3 DNA sequence: TGTGCCAGTAGTATAGAGGGTGGGCAGCTCCAAGAGACCCAGTACTTC. This gives the protein CASSIEGGQLQETQYF.

This clonotype has ten or more counts. The J gene is TRBJ2-5, the V gene TRBV6-1; tentative D call: TRBD2 (6 bases). The CDR3 consists of 16 residues. V lost 7 bases and J 3 bases, leaving 21 bases between the germline ends. Germline loops: CDR1 MNHNS, CDR2 SASEGT. The CDR3: CASTSPRGTSKETQYF. CDR3 nucleotides: TGTGCCAGCACCTCCCCTAGGGGTACTAGCAAAGAGACCCAGTACTTC.

There are many counts of this clonotype. The CDR3 DNA reads as TGCGCCAGCAGCTTGGGGGGATATAGCGGGCCCTACAATGAGCAGTTCTTC. As protein: CASSLGGYSGPYNEQFF. This chain links TRBV5-1 with TRBJ2-1; TRBD2 aligns across 7 bases. Per the germline V gene, CDR1 is SGHRS and CDR2 is YFSETQ. Trimming removed 0 bases from V and 2 bases from J; junction bases left unmatched: 8. The CDR3 spans 17 residues.

This chain joins TRBV7-2 and TRBJ1-1; D unresolved. This CDR3 region has 14 residues. CDR1 is SGHTA, CDR2 FQGNSA, per germline. V lost 1 base and J lost 1, with 7 bases in between. CDR3 in amino acids: CASSLVGRNTEAFF. The DNA for the CDR3 is TGTGCCAGCAGCTTAGTCGGGAGGAACACTGAAGCTTTCTTT.